A selection of T cell receptor beta chains follows, all from one sample in a study of T cell responses to AZD1222 COVID-19 vaccine. The data were produced by immunoSEQ multiplex PCR, yet TCRdb's version contains in-frame clones alone and is incomplete. The table has tens of thousands of clones, 90% seen once; the top ten hold over 30%. Sequences were derived from peripheral blood, sampled 28 days after the second AZD1222 dose. These receptors were obtained from an adult who received the AZD1222 COVID-19 vaccine. The CDR3 runs from the conserved cysteine through the conserved F or W. The D gene is left open where the match is weak. Clone size is stated in some rows and not others, as once, few, many or a class when expanded.

NA	TRBV6-5	TRBJ1-1	NA	CASSYSSQGWTEAFF	TGTGCCAGCAGTTACTCGAGTCAGGGATGGACTGAAGCTTTCTTT
NA	TRBV6-5	TRBJ1-2	NA	CASTLGRSHDYGYTF	TGTGCCAGCACACTCGGACGGTCCCATGACTATGGCTACACCTTC
once	TRBV27	TRBJ1-1	NA	CASSSLGGPEAFF	TGTGCCAGCAGTTCCTTGGGGGGACCTGAAGCTTTCTTT
NA	TRBV24-1	TRBJ2-7	NA	CPSGLGGYEQYF	TGTCCATCCGGACTCGGAGGCTACGAGCAGTACTTC
once	TRBV15	TRBJ1-2	NA	CATSIRSGEGSYGYTF	TGTGCCACCAGTATCCGATCGGGGGAAGGTTCCTATGGCTACACCTTC
NA	TRBV20-1	TRBJ2-3	NA	CAGASTDTQYF	TGCGCCGGGGCTAGCACAGATACGCAGTATTTT
NA	TRBV9	TRBJ1-1	NA	CASSDPPGHINTEAFF	TGTGCCAGCAGCGACCCTCCGGGACACATAAACACTGAAGCTTTCTTT
once	TRBV19	TRBJ2-7	NA	CASSRHSEQYF	TGTGCCAGTAGTCGACATTCCGAGCAGTACTTC
NA	TRBV15	TRBJ2-6	TRBD1	CATSRDGKGGLPSSGANVLTF	TGTGCCACCAGCAGAGATGGAAAAGGGGGCCTTCCGAGCTCTGGGGCCAACGTCCTGACTTTC
NA	TRBV9	TRBJ2-2	NA	CASSDRTGTGELFF	TGTGCCAGCAGCGACAGAACAGGCACCGGGGAGCTGTTTTTT
once	TRBV3-1/TRBV3-2	TRBJ1-5	NA	CASSRGGESNQPQHF	TGTGCCAGCAGCCGCGGGGGCGAGAGCAATCAGCCCCAGCATTTT
NA	TRBV15	TRBJ2-3	NA	CATSRDWGDPSTDTQYF	TGTGCCACCAGCAGAGATTGGGGAGACCCGAGCACAGATACGCAGTATTTT
few	TRBV7-9	TRBJ1-2	NA	CASSLVGTGGGGYTF	TGTGCCAGCAGCTTAGTCGGGACCGGAGGTGGGGGCTACACCTTC
NA	TRBV6-5	TRBJ1-5	TRBD1	CASSLTGTGNQPQHF	TGTGCCAGCAGTCTAACCGGGACAGGGAACCAGCCCCAGCATTTT
NA	TRBV4-3	TRBJ1-4	NA	CASSQDPGPREKLFF	TGCGCCAGCAGCCAAGATCCGGGACCGCGAGAAAAACTGTTTTTT
few	TRBV7-9	TRBJ2-1	TRBD2	CASSLSGGEYNEQFF	TGTGCCAGCAGCTTAAGCGGGGGCGAGTACAATGAGCAGTTCTTC
NA	TRBV3-1/TRBV3-2	TRBJ1-2	NA	CASSQDRVVSYGYTF	TGTGCCAGCAGCCAAGATCGAGTGGTTAGCTATGGCTACACCTTC
few	TRBV24-1	TRBJ1-1	TRBD1	CATSDRTGGMNTEAFF	TGTGCCACCAGTGACCGGACAGGGGGGATGAACACTGAAGCTTTCTTT
NA	TRBV11-2	TRBJ2-5	NA	CASSLGAGYQETQYF	TGTGCCAGCAGCTTAGGGGCGGGATACCAAGAGACCCAGTACTTC
NA	TRBV7-9	TRBJ2-7	NA	CASSPARGGYEQYF	TGTGCCAGCAGCCCCGCGCGAGGAGGCTACGAGCAGTACTTC
few	TRBV29-1	TRBJ1-1	TRBD1	CSARQGDRTEAFF	TGCAGCGCCCGACAGGGGGATCGGACTGAAGCTTTCTTT
NA	TRBV6-2/TRBV6-3	TRBJ1-1	NA	CASSSWGSVRSAFF	TGTGCCAGCAGTTCTTGGGGCTCGGTACGGTCTGCTTTCTTT
NA	TRBV6-6	TRBJ1-1	NA	CASVTLNTEAFF	TGTGCCAGCGTCACCCTGAACACTGAAGCTTTCTTT
NA	TRBV18	TRBJ2-5	TRBD1	CASSPRTGDSETQYF	TGTGCCAGCTCACCAAGGACAGGGGACTCAGAGACCCAGTACTTC